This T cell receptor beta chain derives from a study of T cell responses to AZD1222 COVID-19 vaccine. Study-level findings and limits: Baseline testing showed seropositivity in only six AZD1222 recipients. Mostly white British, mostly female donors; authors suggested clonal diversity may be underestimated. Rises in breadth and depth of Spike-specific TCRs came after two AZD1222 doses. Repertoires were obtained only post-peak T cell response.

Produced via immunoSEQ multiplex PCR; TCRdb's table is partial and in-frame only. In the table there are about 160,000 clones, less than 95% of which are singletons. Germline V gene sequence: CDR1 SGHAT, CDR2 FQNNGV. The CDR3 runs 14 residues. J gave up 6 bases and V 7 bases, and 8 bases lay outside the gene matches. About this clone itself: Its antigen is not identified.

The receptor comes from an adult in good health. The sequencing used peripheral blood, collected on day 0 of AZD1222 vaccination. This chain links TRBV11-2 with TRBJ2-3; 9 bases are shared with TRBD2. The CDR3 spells CASKDSGGSDTQYF. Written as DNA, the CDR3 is TGTGCCAGCAAAGATAGCGGGGGCTCGGATACGCAGTATTTT.